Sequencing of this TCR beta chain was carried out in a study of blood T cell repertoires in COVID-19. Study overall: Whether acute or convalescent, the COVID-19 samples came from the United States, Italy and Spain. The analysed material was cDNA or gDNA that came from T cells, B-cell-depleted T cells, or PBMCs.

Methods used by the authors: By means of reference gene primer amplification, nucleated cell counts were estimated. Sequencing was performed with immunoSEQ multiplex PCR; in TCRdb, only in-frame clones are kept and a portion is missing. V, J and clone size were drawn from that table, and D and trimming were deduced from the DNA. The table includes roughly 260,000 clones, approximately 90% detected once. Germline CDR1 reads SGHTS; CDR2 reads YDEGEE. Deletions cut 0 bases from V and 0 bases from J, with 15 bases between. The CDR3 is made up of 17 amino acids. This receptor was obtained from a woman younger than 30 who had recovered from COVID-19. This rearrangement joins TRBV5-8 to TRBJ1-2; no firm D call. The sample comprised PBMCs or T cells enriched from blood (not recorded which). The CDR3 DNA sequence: TGTGCCAGCAGCTTGGTCGGCGGCGCTTCAGCTAACTATGGCTACACCTTC. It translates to CASSLVGGASANYGYTF.